The rows below give T cell receptor beta chains drawn from one sample of a study of T cell changes during pregnancy in multiple sclerosis. Profiling relied on immunoSEQ multiplex PCR, and the TCRdb table lists in-frame clones only, not all of them. The sample holds tens of thousands of clones, roughly 90% seen once. Sequencing was performed on peripheral blood, taken before pregnancy. The receptor set was obtained from a female donor with multiple sclerosis, enrolled in a pregnancy study. Both conserved end residues are part of each CDR3. D genes are given only for firm matches. For some rows the clone size is stated as once, few or many, or as a class when expanded; others skip it.

>NA|TRBV6-5|TRBD1|TRBJ2-5
CASTDRGRGETQYF
TGTGCCAGCACTGACAGGGGGCGAGGGGAGACCCAGTACTTC
>NA|TRBV4-3|NA|TRBJ2-2
CASSQAGLEASNTGELFF
TGCGCCAGCAGCCAAGCGGGTTTGGAAGCGTCGAACACCGGGGAGCTGTTTTTT
>NA|TRBV13|NA|TRBJ2-1
CASSGDQGSEQFF
TGTGCCAGCAGCGGAGACCAGGGGAGTGAGCAGTTCTTC
>few|TRBV7-9|TRBD1|TRBJ2-7
CASSPWGTGVSHEQYF
TGTGCCAGCAGTCCATGGGGGACAGGGGTCTCCCACGAGCAGTACTTC
>NA|TRBV5-1|TRBD2|TRBJ2-1
CASSGPALAGGNEQFF
TGCGCCAGCAGCGGGCCCGCACTAGCGGGGGGGAATGAGCAGTTCTTC
>NA|TRBV9|TRBD1|TRBJ2-5
CASSVGTGQETQYF
TGTGCCAGCAGCGTAGGGACAGGTCAAGAGACCCAGTACTTC
>NA|TRBV27|TRBD1|TRBJ2-5
CASSLDRGETQYF
TGTGCCAGCAGCTTAGACAGGGGAGAGACCCAGTACTTC
>once|TRBV7-8|TRBD2|TRBJ2-2
CASSTLAGGLAGELFF
TGTGCCAGCAGCACCCTAGCGGGGGGGCTCGCCGGGGAGCTGTTTTTT
>NA|TRBV7-8|TRBD1|TRBJ1-2
CASSPAGTGVFADGYTF
TGTGCCAGCAGCCCAGCAGGGACAGGGGTCTTTGCTGACGGCTACACCTTC
>NA|TRBV7-2|TRBD2|TRBJ2-3
CASSLTSGLGDTQYF
TGTGCCAGCAGCCTCACTAGCGGGCTCGGAGATACGCAGTATTTT
>NA|TRBV6-4|NA|TRBJ2-3
CASSDSQGADTQYF
TGTGCCAGCAGTGACTCGCAGGGCGCAGATACGCAGTATTTT
>NA|TRBV27|TRBD1|TRBJ2-7
CASSADRGRGYEQYF
TGTGCCAGCAGTGCGGACAGGGGGAGAGGCTACGAGCAGTACTTC
>NA|TRBV5-8|TRBD1|TRBJ1-2
CASSLYWDRENYGYTF
TGTGCCAGCAGCCTTTATTGGGACAGGGAGAACTATGGCTACACCTTC
>few|TRBV16|NA|TRBJ1-1
CASSPRGANTEAFF
TGTGCCAGCAGCCCAAGGGGTGCCAACACTGAAGCTTTCTTT
>NA|TRBV19|NA|TRBJ1-5
CASGSQAPNQPQHF
TGTGCAAGTGGGTCCCAGGCGCCGAATCAGCCCCAGCATTTT
>NA|TRBV6-5|NA|TRBJ1-1
CASSGGGWVNEAFF
TGTGCCAGCAGTGGGGGGGGCTGGGTCAACGAAGCTTTCTTT
>once|TRBV18|NA|TRBJ2-3
CASSPPRRGRVGLSSTDTQYF
TGTGCCAGCTCACCACCGCGGAGGGGAAGGGTTGGTCTTTCTAGCACAGATACGCAGTATTTT
>few|TRBV7-3|NA|TRBJ2-3
CASSREGGAPDTQYF
TGTGCCAGCAGCCGCGAGGGGGGGGCCCCAGATACGCAGTATTTT
>once|TRBV7-2|TRBD1|TRBJ2-2
CASGSQGAFNTGELFF
TGTGCCAGCGGTTCACAGGGGGCTTTCAACACCGGGGAGCTGTTTTTT
>once|TRBV7-2|NA|TRBJ2-1
CASSLVLSGNNEQFF
TGTGCCAGCAGCTTAGTTCTTAGCGGAAACAATGAGCAGTTCTTC
>NA|TRBV5-8|TRBD2|TRBJ2-3
CASSFSWTSGGRDTQYF
TGTGCCAGCAGCTTCTCTTGGACTAGCGGGGGAAGGGATACGCAGTATTTT
>NA|TRBV9|TRBD2|TRBJ2-7
CASSGKRGDSYEQYF
TGTGCCAGCAGCGGGAAGCGGGGGGACTCCTACGAGCAGTACTTC
>NA|TRBV7-2|NA|TRBJ2-2
CASSFQASISNTGELFF
TGTGCCAGCAGCTTTCAGGCTTCGATATCGAACACCGGGGAGCTGTTTTTT
>NA|TRBV9|NA|TRBJ2-2
CASSAYAGRVTGELFF
TGTGCCAGCAGCGCCTACGCGGGGCGAGTCACCGGGGAGCTGTTTTTT
>NA|TRBV4-2|TRBD1|TRBJ1-2
CASSQEVSRDRNYGYTF
TGTGCCAGCAGCCAGGAAGTCAGCCGGGACAGGAACTATGGCTACACCTTC
>once|TRBV5-1|TRBD1|TRBJ1-4
CASSLGVSRQGANEKLFF
TGCGCCAGCAGCTTGGGGGTTTCCAGACAGGGGGCGAATGAAAAACTGTTTTTT
>few|TRBV7-9|NA|TRBJ1-1
CASSLQTGLNTEAFF
TGTGCCAGCAGCTTACAGACAGGATTGAACACTGAAGCTTTCTTT
>NA|TRBV6-5|NA|TRBJ1-2
CASSYSGSIYGYTF
TGTGCCAGCAGTTACTCAGGGAGTATCTATGGCTACACCTTC
>NA|TRBV10-3|NA|TRBJ1-1
CAISELPDRLNTEAFF
TGTGCCATCAGTGAGTTACCTGACAGGTTGAACACTGAAGCTTTCTTT
>NA|TRBV7-2|NA|TRBJ2-7
CASSPAGTNLYEQYF
TGTGCCAGCAGCCCCGCCGGGACAAACCTCTACGAGCAGTACTTC
>NA|TRBV11-2|NA|TRBJ2-1
CASSPAGNEQFF
TGTGCCAGCAGCCCTGCAGGGAATGAGCAGTTCTTC
>NA|TRBV5-1|NA|TRBJ2-7
CASSDTGKTYEQYF
TGCGCCAGCAGCGACACAGGTAAAACCTACGAGCAGTACTTC
>NA|TRBV20-1|TRBD2|TRBJ2-1
CSAGLADEQFF
TGCAGTGCTGGACTAGCAGATGAGCAGTTCTTC
>once|TRBV19|NA|TRBJ1-4
CASTMGGEKLFF
TGTGCCAGTACCATGGGGGGGGAAAAACTGTTTTTT
>NA|TRBV19|NA|TRBJ1-5
CASSLNQPQHF
TGTGCCAGTAGCCTCAATCAGCCCCAGCATTTT
>once|TRBV7-2|NA|TRBJ1-4
CASSLSGRSAEKLFF
TGTGCCAGCAGCTTATCGGGGAGGTCGGCTGAAAAACTGTTTTTT
>NA|TRBV29-1|TRBD1|TRBJ1-2
CSVYTGTGGMGGYTF
TGCAGCGTTTATACCGGGACAGGGGGCATGGGGGGCTACACCTTC